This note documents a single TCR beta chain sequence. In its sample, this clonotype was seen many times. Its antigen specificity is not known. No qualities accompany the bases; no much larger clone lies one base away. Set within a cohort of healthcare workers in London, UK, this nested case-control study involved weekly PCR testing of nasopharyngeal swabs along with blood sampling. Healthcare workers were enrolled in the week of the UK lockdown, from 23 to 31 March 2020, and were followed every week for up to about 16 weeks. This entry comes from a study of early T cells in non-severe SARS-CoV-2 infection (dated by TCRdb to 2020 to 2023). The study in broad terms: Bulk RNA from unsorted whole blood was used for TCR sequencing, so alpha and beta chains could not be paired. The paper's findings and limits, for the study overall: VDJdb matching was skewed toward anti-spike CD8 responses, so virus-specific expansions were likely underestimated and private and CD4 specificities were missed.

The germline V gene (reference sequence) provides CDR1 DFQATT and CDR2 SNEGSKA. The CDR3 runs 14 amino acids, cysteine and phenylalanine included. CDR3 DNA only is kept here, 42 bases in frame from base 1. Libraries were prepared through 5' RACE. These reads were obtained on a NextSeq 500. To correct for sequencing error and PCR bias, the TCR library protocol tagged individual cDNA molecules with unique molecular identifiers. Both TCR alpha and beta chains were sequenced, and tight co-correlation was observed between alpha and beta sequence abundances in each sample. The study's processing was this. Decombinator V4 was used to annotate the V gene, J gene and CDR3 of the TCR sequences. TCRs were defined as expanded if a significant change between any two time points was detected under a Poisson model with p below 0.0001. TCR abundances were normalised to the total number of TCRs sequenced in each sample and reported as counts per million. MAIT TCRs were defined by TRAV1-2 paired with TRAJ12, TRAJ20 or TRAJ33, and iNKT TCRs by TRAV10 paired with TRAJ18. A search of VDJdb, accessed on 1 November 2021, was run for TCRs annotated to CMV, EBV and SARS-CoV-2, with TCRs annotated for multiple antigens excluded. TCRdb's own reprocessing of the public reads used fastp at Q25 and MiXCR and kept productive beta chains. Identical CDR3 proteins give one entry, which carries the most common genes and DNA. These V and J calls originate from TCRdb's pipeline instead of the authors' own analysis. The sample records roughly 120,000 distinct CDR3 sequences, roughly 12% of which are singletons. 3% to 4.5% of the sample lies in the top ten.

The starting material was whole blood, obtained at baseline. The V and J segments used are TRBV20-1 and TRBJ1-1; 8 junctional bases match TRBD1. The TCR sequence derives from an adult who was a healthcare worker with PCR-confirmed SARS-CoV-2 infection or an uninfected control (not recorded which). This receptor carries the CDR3 CRGEKGTGNTEAFF. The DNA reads TGCAGGGGAGAGAAAGGGACAGGGAACACTGAAGCTTTCTTT.